This T cell receptor beta chain was sequenced in a study of blood T cell repertoires in COVID-19. Assay used: immunoSEQ multiplex PCR; TCRdb lists only in-frame clones, some missing. The sample lists about 410,000 clones, around nine tenths occurring once. The receptor comes from a middle-aged woman with COVID-19, enrolled during active disease. Material for sequencing was peripheral blood.

The DNA of the CDR3 is TGCGCCAGCAGCCAAGGTTTGGCTAGCGGGAGGTCCGAGCAGTACTTC. Residues: CASSQGLASGRSEQYF. The gene calls are TRBV4-3 and TRBJ2-7; 11 bases fit TRBD2. Germline V lookup: CDR1 LGHNA, CDR2 YSLEER. V gave up 1 base and J gave up 6 bases; unmatched junction bases: 8. This CDR3 is 16 amino acids long.